These 19 T cell receptor beta chains were all obtained from the same sample, sequenced in a study of regulatory T cells in long-lasting Graves disease. To make TCR beta libraries, researchers used iRepertoire HTBI primers and Arm-PCR of CDR3 regions. Using its own MiXCR run on the multiplex PCR reads, TCRdb lists one record per CDR3 protein. The sample has 450,000 or so distinct CDR3 sequences, about a fifth seen once. Regarding time point: persistent/refractory GD, antithyroid drugs over 5 years with positive TRAb. PBMC-derived RNA was used for the TCR library. The source was peripheral blood mononuclear cells (PBMCs), collected when the disease was refractory, from a patient treated with antithyroid drugs. The source is a female donor with Graves disease.

This clonotype was recorded at least ten times. This chain links TRBV7-2 with TRBJ1-4; unclear D gene. The CDR3 covers 14 residues. The V gene's germline CDR1 is SGHTA and CDR2 FQGNSA. V lost 3 bases, J lost 14 bases, and 19 bases lay in between. The CDR3 region is CASSFGQAFNVLFF. For the CDR3, the DNA is TGTGCCAGCAGCTTTGGGCAGGCATTCAATGTTCTGTTTTTT.

This clonotype has at least ten counts. The chain recombines TRBV9 with TRBJ1-1; 7 bases line up with TRBD1. The junction had 4 bases not matched to a gene; V was cut back by 0 bases and J by 5 bases. The CDR3 covers 14 residues. Germline V gives CDR1 SGDLS, CDR2 YYNGEE. For the CDR3, the DNA is TGTGCCAGCAGCGTAGGACAGGGACGGACTGAAGCTTTCTTT. It encodes CASSVGQGRTEAFF.

This rearrangement joins TRBV5-1 to TRBJ2-2; unclear D gene. Trimming removed 4 bases from V and 5 bases from J, with 9 bases in between. CDR1 SGHRS and CDR2 YFSETQ come from the germline V gene. The CDR3 extends over 13 amino acids. The CDR3 nucleotides are TGCGCCAGCAGCCGTGCCATGACCGGGGAGCTGTTTTTT. Its translation is CASSRAMTGELFF.

This clonotype came up many times. The chain employs TRBV3-1 and TRBJ1-1, with TRBD1 identical over 7 bases. The CDR3 is made up of 14 amino acids. Germline lookup yields CDR1 LGHDT and CDR2 YNNKEL (reference sequence). The J segment lost 4 bases and the V segment lost 0 bases, leaving 2 bases of the junction unmatched. In nucleotides, the CDR3 is TGTGCCAGCAGCCAAGATAGGGGGCTCACTGAAGCTTTCTTT. Its protein is CASSQDRGLTEAFF.

At least ten counts were recorded for this clonotype. The rearrangement uses TRBV2 and TRBJ1-2; D remains unclear. Germline CDR1 reads SNHLY; CDR2 reads FYNNEI. V was pared by 1 base and J by 8 bases, with 14 bases between. CDR3 size: 14 residues. The CDR3 protein is CASSEGRALAGYTF. For the CDR3, the DNA is TGTGCCAGCAGTGAAGGGCGGGCCTTGGCCGGCTACACCTTC.

The J gene is TRBJ1-4, the V gene TRBV11-2; D perhaps matches TRBD1 (6 bases). This CDR3 is built from 14 residues. The V end was cut by 3 bases, the J end by 3 bases, with 8 bases between. CDR1 is SGHAT, CDR2 FQNNGV, per germline. CDR3 nucleotides: TGTGCCAGCAGCTTTGCAGGGGCTAATGAAAAACTGTTTTTT. The encoded protein is CASSFAGANEKLFF.

The rearrangement joins TRBV5-1 to TRBJ2-7; 8 bases fit TRBD2. J gave up 5 bases and V 2 bases, and 15 bases lay outside the gene matches. This CDR3 comprises 17 residues. The germline V gene encodes CDR1 SGHRS and CDR2 YFSETQ. CDR3 sequence reads: CASSFLVAGSPGDEQYF. The DNA for the CDR3 is TGCGCCAGCAGCTTTCTAGTAGCGGGATCCCCGGGAGACGAGCAGTACTTC.

Points on this clonotype: One end of the junction is discordant with germline, which a read error may explain. The CDR3 DNA reads as TGCGCCGGCAGCCAAGATCAAGGGACTCGAGGGGAGTACTTC. Translation gives CAGSQDQGTRGEYF. The chain carries TRBV4-1 and TRBJ2-7; tentatively, D is TRBD2 (6 bases). Germline CDR1 MGHRA, CDR2 YSYEKL. There are 14 residues in the CDR3.

This clonotype was picked up a small number of times. At one end, the junction sequence differs from germline, possibly due to a read error. The V gene is TRBV27, the J gene TRBJ2-2; TRBD2 is a possible D gene (5 bases). The CDR3 spans 17 residues. Germline V gene lookup returns CDR1 MNHEY and CDR2 SMNVEV (reference sequence). CDR3 amino acids: CASSLGTGRGWTGELLF. The CDR3, as DNA: TGTGCCAGCAGTTTAGGTACGGGGAGAGGATGGACCGGGGAGCTGCTTTTT.

The chain joins TRBV6-2 or TRBV6-3 to TRBJ2-7, with TRBD1 matching 8 bases. CDR1 and CDR2 (germline): MNHEY, SVGEGT. V lost 2 bases and J lost 4; bases outside the gene matches: 7. This CDR3 is 15 amino acids long. The CDR3 nucleotides read TGTGCCAGCAGTTACGGGACAGGCAGGGGATACGAGCAGTACTTC. Translated: CASSYGTGRGYEQYF.

About this clonotype itself: This may stem from a read error, because a much larger clone lies one nucleotide away. The CDR3 DNA is TGTGCCAGCAGTGCTTCGGAGGGGGGGTACGAGCAGTACTTC. It translates to CASSASEGGYEQYF. This rearrangement joins TRBV2 to TRBJ2-7, with D possibly being TRBD2 (7 bases). Per the germline V gene, CDR1 is SNHLY and CDR2 is FYNNEI. The CDR3 runs 14 residues. Trimming took 4 bases from V and 4 from J, leaving 14 bases between them.

V is TRBV30 and J is TRBJ2-7, with D perhaps given as TRBD1 or TRBD2 (6 bases each). CDR1 GTSNPN and CDR2 SVGIG come from the germline V gene (reference sequence). V lost 5 bases and J lost 9, with 17 bases in between. This CDR3 region has 12 residues. The CDR3 DNA reads TGTGCCTGGCGGGGGCCCTCCAACGGGCAGTACTTC. Translating it yields CAWRGPSNGQYF.

This clonotype came up many times. The rearrangement links TRBV2 to TRBJ2-7; D perhaps matches TRBD2 (5 bases). V was cut by 6 bases and J by 2 bases, with 20 bases left in between. This CDR3 is 16 amino acids long. The germline gives CDR1 SNHLY, CDR2 FYNNEI. The CDR3 DNA sequence: TGTGCCAGCAGCCACGACACGGGGAAAATTACCTACGAGCAGTACTTC. Protein product: CASSHDTGKITYEQYF. Combining the CDR3 with reference TRBV2 and TRBJ2-7 gives the whole variable domain EPEVTQTPSHQVTQMGQEVILRCVPISNHLYFYWYRQILGQKVEFLVSFYNNEISEKSEIFDDQFSVERPDGSNFTLKIRSTKLEDSAMYFCASSHDTGKITYEQYFGPGTRLTVT.

At least ten counts were recorded for this clonotype. The genes are TRBV6-2 or TRBV6-3 and TRBJ1-1, with D tentatively TRBD1 (5 bases). In germline, CDR1 is MNHEY, CDR2 SVGEGT. With 7 bases removed from V and 6 bases from J, the gap between germline ends came to 15 bases. The CDR3 has 13 amino acids. Here the CDR3 DNA reads TGTGCCAGCATGAGGGGTACAGACCCTGAAGCTTTCTTT. This encodes CASMRGTDPEAFF.

This clonotype was detected only a few times. One end of the junction varies from germline; a read error may be responsible. The V call is TRBV6-5, the J call TRBJ2-1, with 8 bases fitting TRBD1. CDR1 MNHEY and CDR2 SVGAGI come from the germline V gene. This CDR3 contains 11 residues. Here the CDR3 DNA reads TGTGCCAGCAGTTACTCGACAGGGGAGATCTTC. Its translation: CASSYSTGEIF.

Ten or more counts support this clonotype. The chain recombines TRBV25-1 with TRBJ1-2; TRBD1 matches 10 bases. CDR3 length: 16 residues. Germline lookup yields CDR1 MGHDK and CDR2 SYGVNS. The V and J ends lost 2 bases and 3 bases, in that order; junction bases with no gene match: 6. This chain's CDR3 is CASSENDRGPDYGYTF. In DNA form, the CDR3 reads TGTGCCAGCAGTGAAAACGACAGGGGGCCGGACTATGGCTACACCTTC.

V gene TRBV20-1 combines with J gene TRBJ2-7; D is unresolved. The CDR3 contains 10 residues. Germline CDR1 is DFQATT and CDR2 is SNEGSKA (reference sequence). V shed 6 bases and J shed 5 bases, with 8 bases lying between them. The CDR3 DNA is TGCAGTGCGCTACCGAACGAGCAGTACTTC. Amino acid sequence: CSALPNEQYF.

The chain recombines TRBV28 with TRBJ2-5, with D perhaps TRBD1 (6 bases). CDR3 length: 13 residues. Trimming took 6 bases from V and 7 from J, leaving 15 bases between them. The germline CDR1 and CDR2 sequences are MDHEN and SYDVKM. The CDR3 nucleotides are TGTGCCAGCAGCAATACAGGGTCAGGGACCCAGTACTTC. Translation: CASSNTGSGTQYF.

This clonotype came up many times. The chain recombines TRBV7-3 with TRBJ2-5; a weak D match, TRBD2 (6 bases). This CDR3 is 19 amino acids long. V shed 3 bases and J shed 1 base, with 24 bases lying between them. The germline V gene encodes CDR1 SGHTA and CDR2 FQGTGA. The CDR3 region has the DNA TGTGCCAGCAGCTTTCTCTCTGGCGAGCGGGTTCGACTCCAAGAGACCCAGTACTTC. Encoded protein: CASSFLSGERVRLQETQYF.